This TCR beta chain was captured in a study of human T cells and chemical hapten exposure. This clonotype was observed a handful of times. This sample's time point: patch test 1, 2 weeks after DPC sensitization. Treatment denoted: therapeutic diphenylcyclopropenone sensitization with weekly scalp DPC. Each CDR3 protein is one row after TCRdb ran MiXCR on the RACE reads. Counted here are 95,000 or so distinct CDR3 sequences, about 10% occurring once; the ten biggest clones make up around 2.3%. Germline CDR1 SGHTA, CDR2 FQGNSA. There are 14 residues in the CDR3. Trimming cost V 1 base and J 7 bases, with 12 bases left between them.

This sequence joins TRBV7-2 and TRBJ2-3; the D gene is possibly TRBD2 (6 bases). The receptor comes from a man aged 40-49 years with alopecia areata. Some clones in this sample may be carry-over from other donors' samples. Sample: whole blood, taken in connection with sensitization to the hapten diphenylcyclopropenone (DPC). CDR3 loop: CASSLVLAANTQYF. The CDR3 region has the DNA TGTGCCAGCAGCTTAGTACTAGCTGCGAATACGCAGTATTTT.